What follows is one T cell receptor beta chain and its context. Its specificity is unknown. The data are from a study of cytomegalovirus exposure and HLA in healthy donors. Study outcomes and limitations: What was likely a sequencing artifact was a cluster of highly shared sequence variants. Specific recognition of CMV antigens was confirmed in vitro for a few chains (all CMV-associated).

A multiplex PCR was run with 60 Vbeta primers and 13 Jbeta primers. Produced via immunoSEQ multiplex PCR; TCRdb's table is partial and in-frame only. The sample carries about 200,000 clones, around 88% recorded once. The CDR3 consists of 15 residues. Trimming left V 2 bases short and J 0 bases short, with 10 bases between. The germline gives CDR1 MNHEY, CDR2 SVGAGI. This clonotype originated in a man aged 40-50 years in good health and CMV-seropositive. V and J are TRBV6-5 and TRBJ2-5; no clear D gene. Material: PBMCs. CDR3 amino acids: CASSYRRAYQETQYF. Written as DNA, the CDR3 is TGTGCCAGCAGTTACAGGCGAGCGTACCAAGAGACCCAGTACTTC.